The clone carrying this T cell receptor (beta chain) appeared a few times. In the source study's methods: By means of reference gene primer amplification, nucleated cell counts were estimated. Here immunoSEQ multiplex PCR was the method, and the copy in TCRdb shows in-frame clones only, minus some. The DNA gave D and trimming, while V, J and clone size come from that table. The sample lists about 270,000 clones, around nine tenths occurring once. This specimen belongs to a study of blood T cell repertoires in COVID-19. Study at large: Both acute and convalescent COVID-19 samples were obtained from the United States, Italy and Spain. T cells, B-cell-depleted T cells, or PBMCs provided the cDNA or gDNA that served as material.

Trimming pared 11 bases from V and 0 bases from J, leaving 19 bases between. CDR1 and CDR2 (germline): SEHNR, FQNEAQ (reference sequence). The CDR3 covers 15 residues. The receptor was derived from a man aged 35-49 years with active or convalescent COVID-19. The rearrangement uses TRBV7-9 and TRBJ1-2, with D perhaps TRBD1 (5 bases). Sequencing was carried out using peripheral blood. CDR3: CAAAGGVESNYGYTF. The CDR3 DNA reads TGTGCCGCGGCGGGGGGAGTAGAGTCTAACTATGGCTACACCTTC. Full variable domain (outside the CDR3, taken from reference TRBV7-9 and TRBJ1-2): DTGVSQNPRHKITKRGQNVTFRCDPISEHNRLYWYRQTLGQGPEFLTYFQNEAQLEKSRLLSDRFSAERPKGSFSTLEIQRTEQGDSAMYLCAAAGGVESNYGYTFGSGTRLTVV.